A single sample gave rise to the 18 T cell receptor beta chains below, sequenced in a study of blood T cell repertoires in COVID-19. Clones were sequenced by immunoSEQ multiplex PCR, and TCRdb holds only the in-frame ones, with some missing. Here the sample spans tens of thousands of clones, 90% being singletons. The sequencing input was peripheral blood. The receptors stem from a man over 45 with acute or convalescent COVID-19.

This clone has more than one count but fewer than ten. This chain connects TRBV6-5 to TRBJ2-1; possible D gene TRBD1, 6 bases. Trimming took off 0 bases at V and 7 bases at J, with 16 bases between the two ends. The germline V gene encodes CDR1 MNHEY and CDR2 SVGAGI. The CDR3 consists of 16 residues. CDR3 nucleotides: TGTGCCAGCAGTTACTCTAGCTGGGGGCGCGGAAATGAGCAGTTCTTC. Translating gives CASSYSSWGRGNEQFF.

This chain uses TRBV24-1 with TRBJ2-1; D is possibly TRBD2 (6 bases). CDR1 and CDR2 from the germline V gene are KGHDR and SFDVKD. V gave up 3 bases and J gave up 0 bases, with 8 bases separating them. The CDR3 is made up of 15 amino acids. The CDR3 region is CATSDVSGSYNEQFF. For the CDR3, the DNA is TGTGCCACCAGTGATGTTAGCGGCTCCTACAATGAGCAGTTCTTC.

The rearrangement joins TRBV9 to TRBJ2-1; 9 positions agree with TRBD2. Germline CDR1 and CDR2: SGDLS and YYNGEE. This CDR3 comprises 15 residues. V shed 4 bases and J 3 bases; nucleotides not matched to a gene: 5. The CDR3, as DNA: TGTGCCAGCAGCACCCTAGCGGGATACTACAATGAGCAGTTCTTC. This codes for CASSTLAGYYNEQFF. The whole variable domain, remainder taken from reference TRBV9 and TRBJ2-1, is DSGVTQTPKHLITATGQRVTLRCSPRSGDLSVYWYQQSLDQGLQFLIQYYNGEERAKGNILERFSAQQFPDLHSELNLSSLELGDSALYFCASSTLAGYYNEQFFGPGTRLTVL.

The rearrangement joins TRBV12-2 to TRBJ1-1; the D call in the table, TRBD1, was not verified against the DNA. TRBV12-2 is termed a pseudogene. This CDR3 is built from 15 residues. DNA for the CDR3: TGTGCAAGTCGCTTAAAGGTTCAGGGGAAAACTGAAGCTTTCTTT. This translates into CASRLKVQGKTEAFF.

This sequence joins TRBV5-1 and TRBJ2-1; 7 nucleotides match TRBD2. CDR1 is SGHRS and CDR2 is YFSETQ in the germline V gene. Losses at the gene ends were 0 bases for V and 6 bases for J; bases not matched to a gene: 6. CDR3 length equals 15 residues. In DNA, the CDR3 is TGCGCCAGCAGCTTGGCTGGCGGGAGCATCAATGAGCAGTTCTTC. Translating gives CASSLAGGSINEQFF.

J is TRBJ2-7 and V is TRBV11-2, with D tentatively TRBD2 (5 bases). Trimming stripped 4 bases from V and 7 bases from J, with 11 bases between. Per germline, CDR1 SGHAT and CDR2 FQNNGV. The CDR3 is 12 amino acids. The CDR3 DNA is TGTGCCAGCAGCTGGGCCGGGGAGGAGCAGTACTTC. It yields the protein CASSWAGEEQYF.

The chain employs TRBV7-2 and TRBJ2-6; D gene ambiguous. This CDR3 is 15 amino acids long. Germline CDR1 SGHTA, CDR2 FQGNSA. V was trimmed by 5 bases and J by 4 bases, leaving 12 bases between them. CDR3 loop: CASSPLGSGANVLTF. The DNA of the CDR3 is TGTGCCAGCAGCCCCCTCGGGTCCGGGGCCAACGTCCTGACTTTC.

The chain employs TRBV6-1 and TRBJ2-1; 9 nucleotides align to TRBD1. V shed 6 bases and J 4 bases; nucleotides not matched to a gene: 4. Germline CDR1 reads MNHNS; CDR2 reads SASEGT. CDR3 length equals 14 residues. The CDR3 DNA follows: TGTGCCAGCAGCCGGACAGGGGATTACAATGAGCAGTTCTTC. Translating gives CASSRTGDYNEQFF.

The chain is built from TRBV10-3 and TRBJ1-3; 7 bases map to TRBD1. The CDR3 is 14 residues long. The germline gives CDR1 ENHRY, CDR2 SYGVKD. Germline trimming cut 3 bases from V and 4 bases from J; bases unmatched to any gene: 3. The CDR3 loop reads CAISEGGGGNTIYF. DNA for the CDR3: TGTGCCATCAGTGAAGGAGGGGGCGGAAACACCATATATTTT.

The chain has TRBV6-5 and TRBJ2-2, with 9 positions matching TRBD2. Per the germline V gene, CDR1 is MNHEY and CDR2 is SVGAGI. V was clipped by 5 bases and J by 3 bases; unmatched bases: 4. The CDR3 loop spans 15 amino acids. The CDR3 loop reads CASSKLAGDTGELFF. The CDR3 DNA reads TGTGCCAGCAGTAAACTAGCGGGTGACACCGGGGAGCTGTTTTTT.

This rearrangement joins TRBV6-5 to TRBJ1-1, with D possibly being TRBD1 (5 bases). Germline values: CDR1 MNHEY, CDR2 SVGAGI. V lost 3 bases, J lost 7 bases, and 12 bases lay in between. This CDR3 is built from 13 residues. DNA of the CDR3: TGTGCCAGCAGTTATAGCAGGACACATGAAGCTTTCTTT. As protein: CASSYSRTHEAFF.

The chain is built from TRBV24-1 and TRBJ2-1; 9 nucleotides line up with TRBD1. V lost 5 bases, J lost 6 bases, and 16 bases stayed unmatched. The CDR3 contains 18 residues. Germline V lookup: CDR1 KGHDR, CDR2 SFDVKD. This CDR3 reads CATSGIQGAKPGGNEQFF. CDR3 bases: TGTGCCACCAGTGGGATACAGGGGGCTAAGCCGGGGGGCAATGAGCAGTTCTTC.

This sequence joins TRBV7-6 and TRBJ2-2; possible D gene TRBD1, 6 bases. Trimming pared 0 bases from V and 0 bases from J, leaving 8 bases between. CDR1 SGHVS and CDR2 FNYEAQ come from the germline V gene. The CDR3 sequence is 16 residues long. The CDR3 sequence: CASSLARGPNTGELFF. CDR3 DNA sequence: TGTGCCAGCAGCTTAGCCAGGGGCCCGAACACCGGGGAGCTGTTTTTT. Variable domain in full (rest from reference TRBV7-6 and TRBJ2-2): GAGVSQSPRYKVTKRGQDVALRCDPISGHVSLYWYRQALGQGPEFLTYFNYEAQQDKSGLPNDRFSAERPEGSISTLTIQRTEQRDSAMYRCASSLARGPNTGELFFGEGSRLTVL.

The rearrangement uses TRBV18 and TRBJ1-1; D remains unclear. Germline CDR1 KGHSH, CDR2 LQKENI. This CDR3 region has 11 residues. The germline V and J ends were trimmed by 4 bases and 8 bases, with 8 bases remaining between them. The chain's CDR3 is CASSLYEEAFF. The CDR3 DNA is TGTGCCAGCTCACTCTATGAGGAAGCTTTCTTT. Full variable domain (outside the CDR3, taken from reference TRBV18 and TRBJ1-1): NAGVMQNPRHLVRRRGQEARLRCSPMKGHSHVYWYRQLPEEGLKFMVYLQKENIIDESGMPKERFSAEFPKEGPSILRIQQVVRGDSAAYFCASSLYEEAFFGQGTRLTVV.

The V and J genes are TRBV18 and TRBJ1-5; the D gene is possibly TRBD1 (5 bases). Germline CDR1 reads KGHSH; CDR2 reads LQKENI. The CDR3 totals 13 residues. Trimming pared 6 bases from V and 5 bases from J, leaving 11 bases between. Here the CDR3 DNA reads TGTGCCAGCTCTCCGACGGGGGATCAGCCCCAGCATTTT. Translated: CASSPTGDQPQHF.

The chain uses TRBV5-1 and TRBJ2-7, with 10 bases aligning to TRBD1. Germline lookup yields CDR1 SGHRS and CDR2 YFSETQ. V shed 0 bases, J shed 0 bases, and the junction held 3 bases outside the gene matches. The CDR3 is 16 amino acids. CDR3 amino acids: CASSLGGQGHSYEQYF. As DNA, the CDR3 is TGCGCCAGCAGCTTGGGGGGACAGGGGCACTCCTACGAGCAGTACTTC.

The V call is TRBV5-1, the J call TRBJ2-7; D possibly corresponds to TRBD1 (6 bases). The germline V and J ends were trimmed by 4 bases and 0 bases, with 17 bases remaining between them. Germline-derived CDR1 and CDR2 are SGHRS and YFSETQ. This CDR3 spans 16 amino acids. The CDR3 region has the DNA TGCGCCAGCAGCCAAACTGGACAGCTCCCCTCCTACGAGCAGTACTTC. This encodes CASSQTGQLPSYEQYF.

The chain combines TRBV18 with TRBJ2-3; D is undetermined. This CDR3 is 13 amino acids long. Trimming removed 2 bases from V and 6 bases from J, with 9 bases in between. Germline CDR1 and CDR2: KGHSH and LQKENI. The CDR3 region is CASSPSGLDTQYF. In DNA form, the CDR3 reads TGTGCCAGCTCACCATCCGGGTTGGATACGCAGTATTTT.